This T cell receptor beta chain was captured by sequencing in a study of blood T cell repertoires in COVID-19. Study background: Both acute and convalescent COVID-19 samples were obtained from the United States, Italy and Spain. The analysed material was cDNA or gDNA that came from T cells, B-cell-depleted T cells, or PBMCs.

There are 19 residues in the CDR3. The V gene end was trimmed by 4 bases and the J gene end by 4 bases; junction bases not matched to a gene: 17. In germline, CDR1 is ENHRY, CDR2 SYGVKD. The authors' processing: Amplified reference gene primers provided the basis for estimating nucleated cell counts. Profiled with immunoSEQ multiplex PCR; TCRdb holds only in-frame clones, not every one. D and trimming were read from the DNA, whereas the V and J calls and clone size are those reported in that table. The sample gives about 6,100 clones, around 90% of which show up once; 48% is in the top ten. The chain links TRBV10-3 to TRBJ2-2, with 8 bases lining up with TRBD2. This TCR derives from a human donor in a cohort sampled during active COVID-19. Material for sequencing was peripheral blood. This CDR3 is CAISGPATRGEFSTGELFF. The CDR3, as DNA: TGTGCCATCAGTGGCCCGGCTACGCGGGGGGAATTTTCCACCGGGGAGCTGTTTTTT.